These 10 T cell receptor beta chains were sequenced from one sample in a study of T cell responses to AZD1222 COVID-19 vaccine. Only in-frame clones appear in the TCRdb table, and some are missing; sequencing was by immunoSEQ multiplex PCR. Of over 150,000 clones detected, about 87% appear once; the ten largest clones hold around 3%. The sample here was peripheral blood, taken on day 0 of AZD1222 vaccination. These receptors originate from an adult in good health.

The rearrangement uses TRBV10-3 and TRBJ2-3, with 10 bases matching TRBD1. Germline assignment: CDR1 ENHRY and CDR2 SYGVKD. After removal of 10 bases from V and 5 bases from J, the junction contained 3 bases not matched to a gene. The CDR3 sequence is 12 residues long. In DNA form, the CDR3 reads TGTGCCACGGGGACAGGGGAAGATACGCAGTATTTT. Protein: CATGTGEDTQYF.

This clone has more than one count but fewer than ten. The V call is TRBV4-3, the J call TRBJ2-7, with 11 bases aligning to TRBD2. V lost 5 bases, J lost 4 bases, and 4 bases stayed unmatched. The CDR3 is 14 amino acids. Germline assignment: CDR1 LGHNA and CDR2 YSLEER. The CDR3 DNA follows: TGCGCCAGCAGCGCCCGACTAGCGGGGTACGAGCAGTACTTC. It codes for CASSARLAGYEQYF.

This clone occurred a few times. V is TRBV27 and J is TRBJ1-6; D gene uncertain. The CDR3 consists of 18 residues. The ends were cut back, 3 bases at V and 0 bases at J, with 15 bases in the middle. Germline CDR1 and CDR2: MNHEY and SMNVEV (reference sequence). This chain's CDR3 is CASSFDRQLGSYNSPLHF. The CDR3 nucleotides are TGTGCCAGCAGTTTTGACCGACAACTGGGCTCCTATAATTCACCCCTCCACTTT.

The chain links TRBV2 to TRBJ1-1; D remains ambiguous. From germline, CDR1 is SNHLY and CDR2 FYNNEI. The CDR3 contains 12 residues. V lost 3 bases, J lost 4 bases, and 6 bases lay in between. CDR3 sequence: CASSDPATEAFF. DNA of the CDR3: TGTGCCAGCAGTGATCCGGCCACTGAAGCTTTCTTT.

The gene calls are TRBV7-2 and TRBJ1-3; D not certain. The V end lost 1 base, the J end lost 2 bases, and 15 bases lay between the germline ends. CDR1 and CDR2 (germline): SGHTA, FQGNSA. This CDR3 is 17 amino acids long. CDR3 in DNA: TGTGCCAGCAGCTTAGAGCCTCCCGGGAGGCCTGGAAACACCATATATTTT. As protein: CASSLEPPGRPGNTIYF. Looking up the rest from reference TRBV7-2 and TRBJ1-3 gives the full variable domain: GAGVSQSPSNKVTEKGKDVELRCDPISGHTALYWYRQSLGQGLEFLIYFQGNSAPDKSGLPSDRFSAERTGGSVSTLTIQRTQQEDSAVYLCASSLEPPGRPGNTIYFGEGSWLTVV.

This sequence joins TRBV7-6 and TRBJ2-3, with TRBD1 identical over 7 bases. The J segment lost 4 bases and the V segment lost 1 base, leaving 5 bases of the junction unmatched. CDR3 length: 15 amino acids. Looked up from germline, CDR1 is SGHVS and CDR2 is FNYEAQ. DNA of the CDR3: TGTGCCAGCAGCTTAGGACAGGGATTGGCAGATACGCAGTATTTT. It encodes CASSLGQGLADTQYF.

This chain links TRBV4-2 with TRBJ1-6; D unresolved. This CDR3 region has 14 residues. Trimming cost V 1 base and J 6 bases, with 7 bases left between them. Germline V lookup: CDR1 LGHNA, CDR2 YNFKEQ. This chain's CDR3 is CASSQVQINSPLHF. The CDR3 bases are TGTGCCAGCAGCCAAGTTCAAATTAATTCACCCCTCCACTTT.

The genes are TRBV5-1 and TRBJ1-2, with 10 nucleotides matching TRBD1. V shed 4 bases, J shed 13 bases, and the junction held 7 bases outside the gene matches. CDR3 size: 12 residues. Per germline, CDR1 SGHRS and CDR2 YFSETQ. The CDR3 loop reads CASSAGQGEGTF. CDR3 DNA sequence: TGCGCCAGCAGCGCAGGACAGGGGGAAGGCACCTTC.

V is TRBV15 and J is TRBJ2-7, with unresolved D. The CDR3 covers 13 residues. Germline V lookup: CDR1 LNHNV, CDR2 YYDKDF (reference sequence). Trimming pared 5 bases from V and 2 bases from J, leaving 10 bases between. The CDR3 nucleotides are TGTGCCACCAGCGGCAACTATACCTACGAGCAGTACTTC. It is translated as CATSGNYTYEQYF.

This clone was counted a single time. In DNA form, the CDR3 reads TGTGCCAGCAGCCCAGGGGGTTTCATGAACACTGAAGCTTTCTTT. Encoded protein: CASSPGGFMNTEAFF. The chain has TRBV7-2 and TRBJ1-1; 7 bases are a match to TRBD1. The germline gives CDR1 SGHTA, CDR2 FQGNSA. The CDR3 consists of 15 residues. The junction had 6 bases not matched to a gene; V was cut back by 5 bases and J by 0 bases.